The rows below give T cell receptor beta chains drawn from one sample of a study of blood T cell repertoires in COVID-19. Libraries were prepared by immunoSEQ multiplex PCR; TCRdb keeps only in-frame clonotypes and omits some of them. The table includes about 330,000 clones, more than 90% detected once. The sequencing sample was made of PBMCs or T cells enriched from blood (not recorded which). All receptors derive from a woman aged 30 to 39 who had recovered from COVID-19. Each CDR3 is given with its conserved first and last residue. A D gene is named only where the DNA matches it firmly. Not all rows give a size; the values are once, few, many and, for expanded clones, a class.

d_gene	abundance	v_gene	j_gene	CDR3nt	CDR3aa
TRBD1	.	TRBV6-5	TRBJ1-2	TGTGCCAGCAGTTCCCTTGCCCTAAGGGGGCTCGGCTACACCTTC	CASSSLALRGLGYTF
TRBD2	.	TRBV4-1	TRBJ2-3	TGCGCCAGCAGCCCGCAACTAGCGGGGGGGCGAACAGATACGCAGTATTTT	CASSPQLAGGRTDTQYF
.	.	TRBV21-1	TRBJ1-6	TGTGCCAGCAGCAAAGACAGGAACAGGTCCTATAATTCACCCCTCCACTTT	CASSKDRNRSYNSPLHF
.	.	TRBV9	TRBJ2-4	TGTGCCAGCAGCGATGCAGGGTGGAAAAACATTCAGTACTTC	CASSDAGWKNIQYF
TRBD1	once	TRBV4-1	TRBJ2-7	TGCGCCAGCAGCCAAGGACAGGGGGCTTACGAGCAGTACTTC	CASSQGQGAYEQYF
TRBD2	few	TRBV13	TRBJ2-7	TGTGCCAGCAGCGGAGGTAGCGGGGGATACGAGCAGTACTTC	CASSGGSGGYEQYF
TRBD1	.	TRBV7-2	TRBJ1-4	TGTGCCAGCAGCTTGGGCAGGGGGAGTGAAAAACTGTTTTTT	CASSLGRGSEKLFF
TRBD2	.	TRBV6-2/TRBV6-3	TRBJ2-7	TGTGCCAGCAGTTACGGACTAGCGGACTACGAGCAGTACTTC	CASSYGLADYEQYF
.	few	TRBV30	TRBJ2-3	TGTGCCTGGAGCTCCTCGGTACGAGATACGCAGTATTTT	CAWSSSVRDTQYF
TRBD1	.	TRBV3-1/TRBV3-2	TRBJ2-1	TGTGCCAGCAACTCCGGGACAGGGGGCAATGAGCAGTTCTTC	CASNSGTGGNEQFF
TRBD1	.	TRBV4-1	TRBJ1-2	TGCGCCAGCAGCCAAGATGCTCCGGGACAGACCCTATCTGCCTATGGCTACACCTTC	CASSQDAPGQTLSAYGYTF
.	.	TRBV29-1	TRBJ2-1	TGCAGCGTTGAAAGTGGAGGGGGCAGGGAGCAGTTCTTC	CSVESGGGREQFF
TRBD2	.	TRBV7-9	TRBJ2-5	TGTGCCAGCAGCTTAATCCTGGGGGGGGTTAGTGGAGAGACCCAGTACTTC	CASSLILGGVSGETQYF
.	.	TRBV11-2	TRBJ1-2	TGTGCCAGCAGCTTAGATGGGCTGGGCAGCAACTCTAACTATGGCTACACCTTC	CASSLDGLGSNSNYGYTF
.	.	TRBV10-3	TRBJ1-6	TGTGCCATCAGTGAGTCCGAGCGGCCGCCCCTCCACTTT	CAISESERPPLHF
TRBD1	.	TRBV27	TRBJ2-1	TGTGCCAGCAAACTACAGGGGTCCGGGGAGCAGTTCTTC	CASKLQGSGEQFF
TRBD2	.	TRBV7-2	TRBJ2-7	TGTGCCAGCAGCTCGGGGACTAGCGGGGGTTACGAGCAGTACTTC	CASSSGTSGGYEQYF
.	.	TRBV6-2/TRBV6-3	TRBJ2-5	TGTGCCAGCACCCCCCACCGGAGCAGCAACCTCCAAGAGACCCAGTACTTC	CASTPHRSSNLQETQYF
.	.	TRBV5-1	TRBJ2-6	TGCGCCAGCAGCTTGGGGTCTACCAACGTCCTGACTTTC	CASSLGSTNVLTF
TRBD1	.	TRBV2	TRBJ1-3	TGTGCCAGCAGTGGGTGGGACAGGGGACGTGGAAACACCATATATTTT	CASSGWDRGRGNTIYF
.	.	TRBV9	TRBJ1-1	TGTGCCAGCAGCTCCCACAGTAACACTGAAGCTTTCTTT	CASSSHSNTEAFF
.	.	TRBV6-5	TRBJ2-7	TGTGCCAGCAGTTACTCGACGGGGATGTACGAGCAGTACTTC	CASSYSTGMYEQYF
.	.	TRBV28	TRBJ2-7	TGTGCCAGCAGTCCGGCCGGGACACCCACCTACGAGCAGTACTTC	CASSPAGTPTYEQYF
TRBD1	.	TRBV11-2	TRBJ2-7	TGTGCCAGCAGCCCCATCCGGGGACAGCATCCCTACGAGCAGTACTTC	CASSPIRGQHPYEQYF
TRBD1	few	TRBV27	TRBJ1-5	TGTGCCAGCAGTTTAGTCGCCCGGGACAGATTGATTCAGCCCCAGCATTTT	CASSLVARDRLIQPQHF
.	.	TRBV6-4	TRBJ1-1	TGTGCCAGCAGTGTTCACCCGGGGAACACTGAAGCTTTCTTT	CASSVHPGNTEAFF
TRBD1	.	TRBV29-1	TRBJ1-2	TGCAGCGTTTGGCAGGGGGCTTTCTATGGCTACACCTTC	CSVWQGAFYGYTF
TRBD2	once	TRBV6-4	TRBJ2-5	TGTGCCAGCAGTGAATTGGGACTAGCGACGGAGACCCAGTACTTC	CASSELGLATETQYF
.	.	TRBV6-4	TRBJ2-1	TGTGCCAGCAGTGAAGACTACTACAATGAGCAGTTCTTC	CASSEDYYNEQFF
.	.	TRBV11-2	TRBJ1-4	TGTGCCAGCAGCTTAGCCAGGTACTCAGAAAAACTGTTTTTT	CASSLARYSEKLFF
.	once	TRBV18	TRBJ2-7	TGTGCCAGCTCACGGACTCCTACCTACGAGCAGTACTTC	CASSRTPTYEQYF